The rows below give T cell receptor beta chains drawn from one sample of a study of T-cell reconstitution after alpha-beta-depleted transplantation in children. One entry per CDR3 protein results from TCRdb running MiXCR on the PCR reads. The data show about 410,000 distinct CDR3 sequences, 20% seen once. This specimen was PBMCs from the stem cell graft donor, taken from the stem cell graft. Receptor source: a human donor who donated a stem cell graft to a child with acute myeloid leukemia. Each CDR3 is given with its conserved first and last residue. Fields, in order: D gene, clone size, V gene, J gene, CDR3 DNA, CDR3 protein. The D gene is left open where the match is weak. The size field is filled for only some rows; it gives once, few, many or a size class.

-,many,TRBV24-1,TRBJ2-3,TGTGCCACCAGCGACGTGGGGAGCACAGATACGCAGTATTTT,CATSDVGSTDTQYF
TRBD2,few,TRBV10-2,TRBJ2-1,TGCGCCAGCATGGAAATAGCGGGAGTTAACAATGAGCAGTTCTTC,CASMEIAGVNNEQFF
TRBD2,-,TRBV10-3,TRBJ2-5,TGTGCCATCGCGGGTACGCGGGAGGTGGAGACCCAGTACTTC,CAIAGTREVETQYF
-,-,TRBV5-1,TRBJ2-3,TGCGCCAGCAGCTTTAGTAATAGGGGATCCGATACGCAGTATTTT,CASSFSNRGSDTQYF
TRBD1,-,TRBV7-9,TRBJ1-4,TGTGCCAGCAGCTTAGGTTGGGACAGCAATGAAAAACTGTTTTTT,CASSLGWDSNEKLFF
-,-,TRBV7-2,TRBJ2-6,TGTGCCAGCAGACAGAGCGAGAGCTCTGGGGCCAACGGCCTGACTTTC,CASRQSESSGANGLTF
TRBD1,-,TRBV27,TRBJ2-3,TGTGCCAGCAGTTTGACGAAGGACAGGGCTACAGATACGCAGTATTTT,CASSLTKDRATDTQYF
-,-,TRBV12-3/TRBV12-4,TRBJ2-7,TGTGCCAGCAGTGGTAGGCAGGGCGCCGAGCAGTACTTC,CASSGRQGAEQYF
-,-,TRBV12-3/TRBV12-4,TRBJ1-4,TGTGCCAGCAGTTTTATGCAGGGAGGTAATGAAAAACTGTTTTTT,CASSFMQGGNEKLFF
-,-,TRBV15,TRBJ1-3,TGTGCCACCAGCAGAGAGCAGGGTTACTCTGGAAACACCATATATTTT,CATSREQGYSGNTIYF
TRBD2,-,TRBV2,TRBJ2-7,TGTGCCAGCAGCCTACGACTAGCGGGAAGGTACGAGCAGTACTTC,CASSLRLAGRYEQYF
-,-,TRBV10-3,TRBJ1-1,TGTGCCATCAGTGAGGCGGGTTTCACTGAAGCTTTCTTT,CAISEAGFTEAFF
TRBD1,-,TRBV28,TRBJ2-7,TGTGCCAGCACTTATGACAGGGTCTCCTACGAGCAGTACTTC,CASTYDRVSYEQYF
-,few,TRBV6-1,TRBJ2-5,TGTGCCAGCAGACCACCCTTTCGGGAGACCCAGTACTTC,CASRPPFRETQYF
TRBD2,-,TRBV11-1,TRBJ2-2,TGTGCCAGCAGGCCGGATCTAGCGGGAGTAGGGAGCACCGGGGAGCTGTTTTTT,CASRPDLAGVGSTGELFF
-,-,TRBV27,TRBJ2-3,TGTGCCAGCAGTTTAATGAGAGGATTCACAGATACGCAGTATTTT,CASSLMRGFTDTQYF